The T cell receptor beta chain under discussion was sequenced for a study of Ad26.COV2.S vaccination and SARS-CoV-2 variants. Treatment given: about 20 received Ad26.COV2.S at low or high dose, single or two shots; five or six received placebo; per-sample allocation not given. Day 63 following the first vaccine or placebo injection was when the samples were taken. It was Wuhan-strain SARS-CoV-2 spike that the Ad26 vaccine vector expressed. Produced via immunoSEQ multiplex PCR; TCRdb's table is partial and in-frame only. The sample has some 350,000 clones, around 83% seen once; the top ten hold 3.3%. Germline CDR1 is LNHDA and CDR2 is SQIVND (reference sequence). Trimming removed 5 bases from V and 4 bases from J; junction bases left unmatched: 6. The CDR3 runs 15 residues.

The J gene is TRBJ2-5, the V gene TRBV19; 11 bases map to TRBD2. This clonotype originated in a person aged 18-65 years who received the Ad26.COV2.S COVID-19 vaccine or a placebo. Material: peripheral blood, obtained in a trial of Ad26.COV2.S vaccine versus placebo. The CDR3: CASSSPSGRRETQYF. The DNA of the CDR3 is TGTGCCAGTAGTTCTCCTAGCGGGAGGAGAGAGACCCAGTACTTC.